The entry below gives a single T cell receptor beta chain sequence along with its context. TCRdb keeps only in-frame clones here, not all; method: immunoSEQ multiplex PCR. The table shows roughly 110,000 clones, with 92% occurring only once. This sample is drawn from a study of T cell changes during pregnancy in multiple sclerosis. Germline assignment: CDR1 MNHNS and CDR2 SASEGT. The CDR3 contains 18 residues. The J segment lost 2 bases and the V segment lost 2 bases, leaving 12 bases of the junction unmatched. The chain has TRBV6-1 and TRBJ2-7, with 10 bases matching TRBD2. The sequencing here drew on peripheral blood, taken after pregnancy. This sequence originates from a female donor with multiple sclerosis, enrolled in a pregnancy study. CDR3 nucleotide sequence: TGTGCCAGCAGTGAAAGCTTCCTGAGGCTAGCGGGGGCCTACGAGCAGTACTTC. Translated: CASSESFLRLAGAYEQYF.